These 21 T cell receptor beta chains were all obtained from the same sample, sequenced in a study of blood T cells in healthy people across ages. With a J-beta primer mix and a sample-barcoded 5' primer, a second PCR ran 7 to 11 cycles. TCRdb processed the 5' RACE reads anew with MiXCR; each CDR3 protein has one entry. The profile shows 750,000 to 950,000 distinct CDR3 sequences, around 25% of them singletons. These same data were also listed under a study on T cells of mothers and their children.

Sequenced material: blood. The receptors originated from a boy under 18 in good health.

This clonotype showed up just a few times. A much bigger clone sits one base away, suggesting this may be a read error. V usage is TRBV7-3 and J usage is TRBJ2-3; D is undetermined. Germline-derived CDR1 and CDR2 are SGHTA and FQGTGA. The CDR3 consists of 15 residues. In DNA form, the CDR3 reads TGTGCCAGCAGCTTAAAGTTGTATCGAACAGATACGCTGTATTTT. This sequence encodes CASSLKLYRTDTLYF.

There are a few counts of this clonotype. The chain uses TRBV18 and TRBJ2-7; D is undetermined. This CDR3 contains 14 residues. Germline V gene lookup returns CDR1 KGHSH and CDR2 LQKENI. Deletions cut 4 bases from V and 0 bases from J, with 10 bases between. DNA of the CDR3: TGTGCCAGCTCACTCTCGGGCCCCTCCTACGAGCAGTACGTC. Protein sequence: CASSLSGPSYEQYV.

This clonotype was seen only a few times. The chain couples TRBV2 to TRBJ2-7, with TRBD1 matching over 9 bases. The germline V gene encodes CDR1 SNHLY and CDR2 FYNNEI. CDR3 length: 15 residues. Germline trimming cut 6 bases from V and 0 bases from J; bases unmatched to any gene: 6. The DNA of the CDR3 is TGTGCCAGCAGCGCCACAGGGGGCGACTCCTACGAGCAGTACTTC. As protein: CASSATGGDSYEQYF.

This chain links TRBV20-1 with TRBJ1-2, with 9 positions matching TRBD1. Unmatched junction bases numbered 8, after V lost 2 bases and J lost 4 bases. The CDR3 has 15 residues. Per the germline V gene, CDR1 is DFQATT and CDR2 is SNEGSKA (reference sequence). In DNA, the CDR3 is TGCAGTGCTAGACCACGGGGACAGGGCGCCTATGGCTACACCTTC. Translated, it gives CSARPRGQGAYGYTF.

This clonotype was counted a single time. The chain recombines TRBV10-2 with TRBJ2-5, with 11 bases matching TRBD2. The CDR3 has 14 amino acids. Trimming took 9 bases from V and 4 from J; bases not matched to a gene: 7. The germline gives CDR1 WSHSY, CDR2 SAAADI. This CDR3 reads CARLTSGGGETQYF. In nucleotides, the CDR3 is TGCGCCAGGCTAACTAGCGGGGGCGGAGAGACCCAGTACTTC.

The chain carries TRBV27 and TRBJ1-2; 10 bases agree with TRBD1. Germline CDR1 MNHEY, CDR2 SMNVEV (reference sequence). With 5 bases clipped from V and 5 bases from J, the junction kept 8 bases outside the gene matches. There are 15 residues in the CDR3. The CDR3 bases are TGTGCCAGCAGTCAGGGACAGGGGTTTGGGTATGGCTACACCTTC. It is translated as CASSQGQGFGYGYTF.

This rearrangement joins TRBV5-1 to TRBJ2-4; tentative D call: TRBD1 (5 bases). The CDR3 runs to 14 residues. The ends were cut back, 4 bases at V and 2 bases at J, with 10 bases in the middle. The germline V gene encodes CDR1 SGHRS and CDR2 YFSETQ. In DNA, the CDR3 is TGCGCCAGCAGCCCGACAGATCCCAAAAACATTCAGTACTTC. Amino acid sequence: CASSPTDPKNIQYF.

This clonotype was picked up a small number of times. The V call is TRBV5-5, the J call TRBJ2-7, with a tentative D call TRBD1 (6 bases). The end of the DNA is better explained by TRBJ2-1, so the J call may be wrong. This CDR3 has 15 amino acids. Germline loops: CDR1 SGHKS, CDR2 YYEKEE (reference sequence). Written as DNA, the CDR3 is TGTGCCAGCAGCTTGGTTTTCCAGGGGAACAATGAGCAGTTCTTC. It yields the protein CASSLVFQGNNEQFF.

The sample holds a few counts of this clonotype. The chain uses TRBV7-2 and TRBJ2-2, with TRBD2 matching 11 bases. Germline V gene data show CDR1 as SGHTA and CDR2 as FQGNSA. V lost 5 bases, J lost 7 bases, and 6 bases stayed unmatched. The CDR3 sequence is 15 residues long. For the CDR3, the DNA is TGTGCCAGCAGCATACGACTAGCGGGGCTCGGGGAGCTGTTTTTT. Translation gives CASSIRLAGLGELFF.

The chain uses TRBV9 and TRBJ2-5; possibly TRBD2 for D (6 bases). Trimming shortened V by 4 bases and J by 4 bases, and 14 bases separated the two germline ends. Per the germline V gene, CDR1 is SGDLS and CDR2 is YYNGEE. There are 14 residues in the CDR3. DNA of the CDR3: TGTGCCAGCAGCAGGCGGGATTCTCCAGAGACCCAGTACTTC. Amino acid sequence: CASSRRDSPETQYF.

The chain recombines TRBV5-1 with TRBJ1-4; TRBD1 agrees at 8 bases. The CDR3 has 18 residues. The V gene end was trimmed by 4 bases and the J gene end by 8 bases; junction bases not matched to a gene: 19. CDR1 and CDR2 from the germline V gene are SGHRS and YFSETQ. The CDR3 loop is CASSPYLYIRGLTEKLFF. For the CDR3, the DNA is TGCGCCAGCAGCCCCTACCTATACATCAGGGGGCTTACGGAAAAACTGTTTTTT. Full variable domain (outside the CDR3, taken from reference TRBV5-1 and TRBJ1-4): KAGVTQTPRYLIKTRGQQVTLSCSPISGHRSVSWYQQTPGQGLQFLFEYFSETQRNKGNFPGRFSGRQFSNSRSEMNVSTLELGDSALYLCASSPYLYIRGLTEKLFFGSGTQLSVL.

This clonotype was detected a few times. The rearrangement links TRBV7-6 to TRBJ1-4; 7 bases are shared with TRBD1. The CDR3 is made up of 14 amino acids. J lost 2 bases, V lost 4 bases, and 1 base had no gene match. Germline CDR1 and CDR2: SGHVS and FNYEAQ. The CDR3 is CASSSTGTNEKLFF. In DNA form, the CDR3 reads TGTGCCAGCAGCTCGACAGGGACTAATGAAAAACTGTTTTTT.

This clonotype was picked up a small number of times. V gene TRBV24-1 combines with J gene TRBJ2-5; 12 bases are shared with TRBD2. Trimming removed 3 bases from V and 1 base from J; junction bases left unmatched: 11. The CDR3 length is 19 residues. The germline V gene has CDR1 KGHDR and CDR2 SFDVKD. The CDR3 protein is CATSDAPAWTSGTQETQYF. The CDR3 nucleotides are TGTGCCACCAGTGATGCCCCCGCGTGGACTAGCGGGACCCAAGAGACCCAGTACTTC.

The gene calls are TRBV6-2 or TRBV6-3 and TRBJ1-1; D gene uncertain. Deletions cut 2 bases from V and 2 bases from J, with 6 bases between. The CDR3 sequence is 13 residues long. Per germline, CDR1 MNHEY and CDR2 SVGEGT. The chain's CDR3 is CASSYGSNTEAFF. The CDR3 coding sequence is TGTGCCAGCAGTTACGGGTCAAACACTGAAGCTTTCTTT.

The chain couples TRBV12-3 or TRBV12-4 to TRBJ2-5; perhaps D is TRBD1 or TRBD2 (5 bases each). The CDR3 runs to 13 residues. V dropped 4 bases and J dropped 5 bases, with 11 bases sitting between them. The CDR3 here is CASSSREWETQYF. In DNA, the CDR3 is TGTGCCAGCAGTTCCAGGGAGTGGGAGACCCAGTACTTC.

This clonotype has more than one count but fewer than ten. The J gene is TRBJ1-4, the V gene TRBV6-5; D is ambiguous. This CDR3 has 12 residues. Trimming shortened V by 6 bases and J by 5 bases, and 7 bases separated the two germline ends. Germline lookup yields CDR1 MNHEY and CDR2 SVGAGI. For the CDR3, the DNA is TGTGCCAGCAGGAAGGTGAATGAAAAACTGTTTTTT. It specifies CASRKVNEKLFF.

In this sample, this clonotype turned up a few times. This chain uses TRBV15 with TRBJ2-5; 9 bases are a match to TRBD2. The V gene end was trimmed by 5 bases and the J gene end by 1 base; junction bases not matched to a gene: 5. Germline V gene data show CDR1 as LNHNV and CDR2 as YYDKDF (reference sequence). CDR3 length: 15 amino acids. CDR3 region: CATSLPSGTQETQYF. CDR3 coding DNA: TGTGCCACCAGCCTTCCTAGCGGGACCCAAGAGACCCAGTACTTC. Looking up the rest from reference TRBV15 and TRBJ2-5 gives the full variable domain: DAMVIQNPRYQVTQFGKPVTLSCSQTLNHNVMYWYQQKSSQAPKLLFHYYDKDFNNEADTPDNFQSRRPNTSFCFLDIRSPGLGDTAMYLCATSLPSGTQETQYFGPGTRLLVL.

This clonotype was counted a few times. The chain employs TRBV4-2 and TRBJ1-4; 7 nucleotides agree with TRBD1. The CDR3 spans 15 residues. Unmatched junction bases numbered 7, after V lost 3 bases and J lost 6 bases. Germline CDR1 is LGHNA and CDR2 is YNFKEQ. The CDR3 protein is CASSHLDRAHEKLFF. The CDR3, as DNA: TGTGCCAGCAGCCACCTCGACAGGGCCCATGAAAAACTGTTTTTT.

This clonotype was observed a few times. This chain connects TRBV10-3 to TRBJ2-7, with no clear D. CDR1 ENHRY and CDR2 SYGVKD come from the germline V gene. V lost 3 bases, J lost 6 bases, and 6 bases lay in between. This CDR3 has 11 amino acids. The DNA for the CDR3 is TGTGCCATCAGTGAAGGTTTCGAGCAGTACTTC. Translating it yields CAISEGFEQYF.

The chain has TRBV20-1 and TRBJ2-5; no clear D. Per the germline V gene, CDR1 is DFQATT and CDR2 is SNEGSKA (reference sequence). The V end was cut by 5 bases, the J end by 7 bases, with 11 bases between. This CDR3 has 11 amino acids. The CDR3, as DNA: TGCAGTGCTCCACAGACCAGGACCCAGTACTTC. This codes for CSAPQTRTQYF.

The rearrangement uses TRBV5-1 and TRBJ1-1, with D hard to call. CDR3 length equals 14 residues. The V gene lost 0 bases and the J gene lost 6 bases, with 12 bases spanning the gap. The germline CDR1 and CDR2 sequences are SGHRS and YFSETQ. The chain's CDR3 is CASSLARGGPEAFF. CDR3 DNA sequence: TGCGCCAGCAGCTTGGCCCGGGGTGGCCCTGAAGCTTTCTTT.